This T cell receptor beta chain is from a study of shared clonotypes between healthy human individuals. Study conclusions and caveats: Among donors, the sharing of clonotypes was expected to be influenced by sequencing depth. Several donors showed sharing of about 5.5% of naive CD4 clonotypes. The study sampled only blood, and tissue repertoires likely differ.

On this clone itself: What it binds is unknown.

Replicate PCRs for sorted subsets used approximately 220 ng DNA; this equaled around 29,000 T cell genomes. Sequenced by immunoSEQ multiplex PCR; TCRdb stores in-frame clones only, minus some. The top ten hold 15% to 20% of the sample, which has some 320,000 clones, more than 75% seen once. The receptor was derived from a man aged 18 to 30 in good health. What was sequenced was memory CD8+ T cells sorted from blood. Subset described: CD45RO+ cells pooled with CCR7-negative TemRA cells.

The CDR3 DNA reads TGTGCCAGCAGCTCCATACCGGGACCGACCCAAGAGACCCAGTACTTC. Amino acid sequence: CASSSIPGPTQETQYF. The chain joins TRBV5-6 to TRBJ2-5; the D gene could be TRBD1 or TRBD2 (5 bases each). With 3 bases removed from V and 1 base from J, the gap between germline ends came to 16 bases. Germline CDR1 and CDR2: SGHDT and YYEEEE. The CDR3 runs 16 residues.